The present TCR beta chain was sequenced within a study of blood T cell repertoires in COVID-19 (dated by TCRdb to the early 2020s). Notes on the research overall: Samples from collaborators originated in the United States, Italy and Spain and spanned both the acute and convalescent phases of COVID-19. The prospective study material was composed of cDNA or gDNA derived from T cells, B-cell-depleted T cells, or PBMCs. The dataset comprised deeply sampled blood TCRbeta repertoires from subjects exposed to, actively infected with, or recovered from COVID-19. The repertoires were released in a freely available public database meant as a resource for research on the immune response to SARS-CoV-2. Samples were obtained from the ongoing ImmuneRACE study (first 160 participants) and from 1,200 or so subjects provided by 6 global collaborators. The sample metadata nearly always contained a de-identified subject ID, COVID-19 status, age in years and sex. Where HLA class I and class II types were available, the types were taken from metadata supplied by the sample provider, not from assay-based typing. What the authors observed across the whole study: The quantity of clinical and demographic metadata differed by source and by participant and was supplied without curation.

The immunoSEQ Assay, a bias-controlled multiplex PCR, was used to amplify TCRbeta CDR3 regions from genomic DNA. Per the authors' processing: The number of nucleated cells in each sample was estimated from the amplification of reference gene primers within the assay. To quantify the absolute abundance of each unique TCRbeta CDR3 rearrangement, sequence reads were collapsed and filtered. Productive Simpson clonality was computed per sample as the square root of Simpson's diversity index over productive rearrangements. In TCRdb, the immuneACCESS table is reduced to in-frame sequences with V and J assigned. These tables do not hold every clone; where another copy was compared, an unresolved V gene accounts for under half, and the others remain unexplained. V and J calls plus clone size are reproduced from that table; the DNA served to infer D and trimming. This sample has about 300,000 clones in its table, and about 88% of those were observed once. Roughly 1.5% of the sample goes to the ten largest clones.

Germline trimming amounts to 0 bases on V and 6 bases on J, with 2 as the count of junction bases outside the gene matches. From its cysteine to its phenylalanine, the CDR3 spans 15 amino acids. CDR3 DNA is the only sequence kept; it has 45 bases, read in frame from the first base. CDR1 and CDR2, looked up from the germline V gene, are KGHSY and FQNENV. One collaborating source in Seattle enrolled patients during active infection and followed them longitudinally through the course of disease. Collaborating institutions collected whole blood in K2EDTA tubes following their own protocols. For TCRbeta analysis, collaborator samples were shipped as frozen whole blood, as isolated PBMCs, or as DNA extracted from either sample type. In its sample, this clone was seen a few times. Its antigen remains undetermined. The record has no base qualities; no much larger clone is one base away.

The sequencing input was peripheral blood. The sequence is built from TRBV16 and TRBJ1-3; 10 central nucleotides agree with TRBD1. This sequence was found in a human donor with COVID-19, enrolled during active disease. The donor label of this sample is uncertain. This receptor has the CDR3 CASSQSRQGANTIYF. DNA sequence: TGTGCCAGCAGCCAATCGCGACAGGGGGCAAACACCATATATTTT.